A selection of T cell receptor beta chains follows, all from one sample in a study of T cells in Graves' hyperthyroidism and ophthalmopathy. TCRdb analysed the multiplex PCR reads with MiXCR anew, one entry per CDR3 protein. Here the sample spans hundreds of thousands of distinct CDR3 sequences, roughly 15% being singletons. Specimen: blood. The receptors come from a man aged 18 to 30 with Graves' ophthalmopathy. Both conserved end residues are part of each CDR3. The order of the fields is J gene, D gene, V gene, clone size, CDR3 DNA, CDR3 protein. A D gene is named only where the DNA matches it firmly. Clone size appears in some rows only: once, few, many, or a class for an expanded clone.

J: TRBJ2-7; D: TRBD1; V: TRBV6-1; size: many; DNA: TGTGCCAGCAGCAGGACAGGGATGTTCGAGCAGTACTTC; CDR3: CASSRTGMFEQYF
J: TRBJ2-1; D: .; V: TRBV20-1; size: many; DNA: TGCAGTGACCGAGGCGTGAACAATGAGCAGTTCTTC; CDR3: CSDRGVNNEQFF
J: TRBJ1-6; D: .; V: TRBV25-1; size: many; DNA: TGTGCCAGCAGTGACGACAGGTTTTCACCCCTCCACTTT; CDR3: CASSDDRFSPLHF
J: TRBJ1-6; D: .; V: TRBV5-6; size: .; DNA: TGTGCCAGCAGCTGGGGCAACTTGTATGATTCACCCCTCCACTTT; CDR3: CASSWGNLYDSPLHF
J: TRBJ2-2; D: .; V: TRBV14; size: few; DNA: TGTGCCAGCAGCCAAGAATTGGCAGGGGCCACCGGGGAGCTGTTTTTT; CDR3: CASSQELAGATGELFF
J: TRBJ1-1; D: .; V: TRBV7-8; size: many; DNA: TGTGCCAGCAGCCCAACAAGGGAGGGATTCACTGAAGCTTTCTTT; CDR3: CASSPTREGFTEAFF
J: TRBJ2-1; D: TRBD1; V: TRBV15; size: .; DNA: TGTGCCACCAGTGCCGGGACAGGGGACTACAATGAGCAGTTCTTC; CDR3: CATSAGTGDYNEQFF
J: TRBJ1-1; D: .; V: TRBV4-1; size: many; DNA: TGCGCCAGCAGCCAAGATGACAAAATGAACACTGAAGCTTTCTTT; CDR3: CASSQDDKMNTEAFF
J: TRBJ1-6; D: .; V: TRBV7-9; size: few; DNA: TGTGCCAGCAGCTTAGCGGCAAACAATCTATTAATTTCCTCCTATTCACCCCTCCACTTT; CDR3: CASSLAANNLLISSYSPLHF
J: TRBJ1-1; D: TRBD1; V: TRBV7-3; size: many; DNA: TGTGCCAGCAGCCCCGGACAGGGGGTGAACACTGAAGCTTTCTTT; CDR3: CASSPGQGVNTEAFF
J: TRBJ2-1; D: TRBD2; V: TRBV15; size: .; DNA: TGTGCCACCAGCTTGCGGACTAGTCTCTACAATGAGCAGTTCTTC; CDR3: CATSLRTSLYNEQFF
J: TRBJ2-7; D: .; V: TRBV3-1; size: many; DNA: TGTGCCAGCAGCCAAGGGTCCCCATACGAGCAGTACTTC; CDR3: CASSQGSPYEQYF
J: TRBJ2-5; D: .; V: TRBV5-1; size: few; DNA: TGCGCCAGCAGCGCCCAAGGTTATGGGGGGGAGACCCAGTACTTC; CDR3: CASSAQGYGGETQYF
J: TRBJ1-1; D: TRBD1; V: TRBV7-9; size: many; DNA: TGTGCCAGCAGCTGGGGACAGGGGGCTAACACTGAAGCTTTCTTT; CDR3: CASSWGQGANTEAFF
J: TRBJ2-3; D: TRBD2; V: TRBV7-2; size: many; DNA: TGTGCCAGCAGCGTTACTAGCGGGAGGGGGTCAGATACGCAGTATTTT; CDR3: CASSVTSGRGSDTQYF
J: TRBJ1-5; D: .; V: TRBV3-1; size: many; DNA: TGTGCCAGCAGCCAACAGGGTTACGGCAATCAGCCCCAGCATTTT; CDR3: CASSQQGYGNQPQHF
J: TRBJ2-3; D: TRBD2; V: TRBV19; size: few; DNA: TGTGCCAGTAGTGGGAGACTAGCTGATACGCAGTATTTT; CDR3: CASSGRLADTQYF
J: TRBJ1-2; D: .; V: TRBV6-1; size: many; DNA: TGTGCCAGCAGTCTCCACAGGGTGGGCGGCTACACCTTC; CDR3: CASSLHRVGGYTF
J: TRBJ2-7; D: TRBD2; V: TRBV7-9; size: many; DNA: TGTGCCAGCAGCCAGTCCGGGAGGTACGAGCAGTACTTC; CDR3: CASSQSGRYEQYF
J: TRBJ2-3; D: TRBD2; V: TRBV7-2; size: many; DNA: TGTGCCAGCAGCTTATTTCGCGGGAGAGGCACAGATACGCAGTATTTT; CDR3: CASSLFRGRGTDTQYF
J: TRBJ2-2; D: .; V: TRBV7-9; size: many; DNA: TGTGCCAGCAGCGGTGGCACCGGGGAGCTGTTTTTT; CDR3: CASSGGTGELFF
J: TRBJ1-5; D: .; V: TRBV7-9; size: many; DNA: TGTGCCAGCAGTTCAGGTTATAGCAATCAGCCCCAGCATTTT; CDR3: CASSSGYSNQPQHF
J: TRBJ1-3; D: TRBD1; V: TRBV30; size: .; DNA: TGTGCCTGGATAGGGGGCGGAAACACCATATATTTT; CDR3: CAWIGGGNTIYF
J: TRBJ2-1; D: TRBD2; V: TRBV18; size: many; DNA: TGTGCCAGCTCACCACAGCAACTCGGGACTAGGTTTAATGAGCAGTTCTTC; CDR3: CASSPQQLGTRFNEQFF
J: TRBJ1-1; D: .; V: TRBV18; size: many; DNA: TGTGCCAGCTCACCTTCGGCGAACACTGAAGCTTTCTTT; CDR3: CASSPSANTEAFF
J: TRBJ2-1; D: .; V: TRBV6-1; size: .; DNA: TGTGCCAGCAGTGAAAGAGGGGGGGGCTCCTACAATGAGCAGTTCTTC; CDR3: CASSERGGGSYNEQFF
J: TRBJ2-7; D: .; V: TRBV6-1; size: .; DNA: TGTGCCAGCAGTGCTCTCGGGAGTGGGTACGAGCAGTACTTC; CDR3: CASSALGSGYEQYF
J: TRBJ2-6; D: TRBD1; V: TRBV6-1; size: .; DNA: TGTGCCAGCAGTTACCTCAGACAGGGGGCTGGGGCCAACGTCCTGACTTTC; CDR3: CASSYLRQGAGANVLTF
J: TRBJ1-5; D: TRBD1; V: TRBV6-1; size: few; DNA: TGTGCCAGCAGGGGACAGGTTTTAGGCAATCAGCCCCAGCATTTT; CDR3: CASRGQVLGNQPQHF
J: TRBJ2-5; D: TRBD2; V: TRBV29-1; size: many; DNA: TGCAGCGTCGGGACTAGCGACGAGACCCAGTACTTC; CDR3: CSVGTSDETQYF
J: TRBJ1-1; D: .; V: TRBV3-1; size: many; DNA: TGTGCCAGCAGCCCCCACCGGGGGGGTTTAGGCACTGAAGCTTTCTTT; CDR3: CASSPHRGGLGTEAFF
J: TRBJ1-6; D: .; V: TRBV6-5; size: .; DNA: TGTGCCAGCAGTTACTCGCAGGGTCGGAGTAGTTCACCCCACCACTTT; CDR3: CASSYSQGRSSSPHHF
J: TRBJ2-5; D: TRBD2; V: TRBV5-1; size: few; DNA: TGCGCCAGCAGCTCAAACCCCTTTGCGGGGGGCCTCCAAGAGACCCAGTACTTC; CDR3: CASSSNPFAGGLQETQYF
J: TRBJ1-1; D: TRBD1; V: TRBV5-1; size: .; DNA: TGCGCCAGCAGCGTACAACAGGGGGCTACTGAAGCTTTCTTT; CDR3: CASSVQQGATEAFF
J: TRBJ2-5; D: .; V: TRBV27; size: many; DNA: TGTGCCAGCAGTTATTTGGCAGGACCCCAGTACTTC; CDR3: CASSYLAGPQYF
J: TRBJ1-4; D: TRBD1; V: TRBV24-1; size: .; DNA: TGTGCCACCAGTGATTCACAGGGGACTAATGAAAAACTGTTTTTT; CDR3: CATSDSQGTNEKLFF
J: TRBJ2-1; D: .; V: TRBV5-1; size: many; DNA: TGCGCCAGCAGCAGACCGGGACCTCTCAATGAGCAGTTCTTC; CDR3: CASSRPGPLNEQFF
J: TRBJ2-1; D: .; V: TRBV7-9; size: few; DNA: TGTGCCAGCAGTTTCAAGACAGGCTCCTACAATGAGCAGTTCTTC; CDR3: CASSFKTGSYNEQFF
J: TRBJ1-2; D: TRBD1; V: TRBV15; size: many; DNA: TGTGCCACCAGCAGAGAAACAGGGGGCTCTGGCTACACCTTC; CDR3: CATSRETGGSGYTF
J: TRBJ2-1; D: TRBD2; V: TRBV10-3; size: .; DNA: TGTGCCATCAGTGATGGGACTAGCGGGACAATCGATGAGCAGTTCTTC; CDR3: CAISDGTSGTIDEQFF
J: TRBJ1-4; D: .; V: TRBV14; size: .; DNA: TGTGCCAGCAGCCCGGGGGGGGCCGGCGAAAAACTGTTTTTT; CDR3: CASSPGGAGEKLFF
J: TRBJ1-5; D: .; V: TRBV12-3/TRBV12-4; size: many; DNA: TGTGCCAGCAGTTTAATAGGGCGCAATCAGCCCCAGCATTTT; CDR3: CASSLIGRNQPQHF
J: TRBJ2-1; D: TRBD2; V: TRBV9; size: .; DNA: TGTGCCAGCAGCGGTCCGGGACTAGCCAGGAATGAGCAGTTCTTC; CDR3: CASSGPGLARNEQFF
J: TRBJ1-1; D: .; V: TRBV6-5; size: once; DNA: TGTGCCAGCAGTTACGACCCGCGACAGGCATTCAGCACTGAAGCTTTCTTT; CDR3: CASSYDPRQAFSTEAFF
J: TRBJ1-2; D: .; V: TRBV29-1; size: many; DNA: TGCAGCGTTGTATTGGATTTCGGGGGCTACACCTTC; CDR3: CSVVLDFGGYTF
J: TRBJ1-2; D: .; V: TRBV7-3; size: few; DNA: TGTGCCAGCAGCTTAATAGGGTTTGGTCGAAACTATGGCTACACCTTC; CDR3: CASSLIGFGRNYGYTF